This T cell receptor (beta chain) was sequenced during a study of T-cell memory formation after mild COVID-19. Study-wide results and limits: In pre-infection memory, a portion of responding clones appeared, which suggested that cross-reactive memory joined.

As to this clonotype: The antigen is not known.

TCR alpha and TCR beta cDNA libraries carrying sample barcodes and UMIs came from 5'RACE with constant-segment primers. A single record per CDR3 protein comes from TCRdb applying MiXCR to the 5' RACE reads. The profile covers about 130,000 distinct CDR3 sequences, with approximately 15% appearing a single time and approximately 4.7% taken by the ten largest. The germline CDR1 and CDR2 sequences are MNHEY and SVGAGI. With 8 bases clipped from V and 4 bases from J, the junction kept 4 bases outside the gene matches. The CDR3 is 12 amino acids. The TCR comes from a young man who had mild COVID-19 (a few samples of this study predate the infection). Cell type and time point are not known. Sequences were obtained from PBMCs or a T cell subset sorted from them (not recorded which). The chain couples TRBV6-5 to TRBJ1-2, with 7 bases identical to TRBD1. Written as DNA, the CDR3 is TGTGCCAGCGGTGCAGGGGGCTATGGCTACACCTTC. Amino acids: CASGAGGYGYTF.